These T cell receptor beta chains were read from a single sample in a study of post-analysis software for immune sequencing data. TCRdb used MiXCR to reprocess the PCR reads, holding one entry per CDR3 protein. The sample records around 700,000 distinct CDR3 sequences, approximately 59% being singletons. Sequencing used blood. The receptors shown here come from a girl aged 2 to 9 with multiple sclerosis. CDR3s include the opening cysteine and the closing phenylalanine or tryptophan. A D gene is named only where the DNA matches it firmly. A clone size is listed for some rows: how often the clone was seen (once, few, many), or a class if it is expanded.

V: TRBV20-1; J: TRBJ1-1; D: TRBD1; size: .; DNA: TGCAGTGCCACAGGAGGGGGCGCGATTCGGCGGACTGAAGCTTTCTTT; CDR3: CSATGGGAIRRTEAFF
V: TRBV10-3; J: TRBJ1-2; D: .; size: few; DNA: TGTGCCATCAGTGACGGTGGCTACACCTTC; CDR3: CAISDGGYTF
V: TRBV20-1; J: TRBJ2-1; D: TRBD2; size: few; DNA: TGCAGTGCTAGGCGGGGGGACAATGAGCAGTTCTTC; CDR3: CSARRGDNEQFF
V: TRBV29-1; J: TRBJ2-7; D: TRBD2; size: .; DNA: TGCAGCGTATGGACTAGCGGCGCCAACGAGCAGTACTTC; CDR3: CSVWTSGANEQYF
V: TRBV12-3/TRBV12-4; J: TRBJ1-6; D: .; size: .; DNA: TGTGCCAGCAGTTTTGGCGGAACTTCACCCCTCCACTTT; CDR3: CASSFGGTSPLHF
V: TRBV29-1; J: TRBJ1-1; D: .; size: .; DNA: TGCAGCGTCGACGACAATAACAGTGAAGCTTTCTTT; CDR3: CSVDDNNSEAFF
V: TRBV5-1; J: TRBJ2-7; D: .; size: once; DNA: TGCGCCAGCAGCTTGGGACAGCCCTTAGGAAAGTACTTC; CDR3: CASSLGQPLGKYF
V: TRBV24-1; J: TRBJ2-2; D: .; size: .; DNA: TGTGCCACCGGGGCCAAGCTGTTTTTT; CDR3: CATGAKLFF
V: TRBV10-3; J: TRBJ2-3; D: TRBD2; size: .; DNA: TGTGCCATCCGGGGGGATGGAAACCCCTCGGATACGCAGTATTTT; CDR3: CAIRGDGNPSDTQYF
V: TRBV20-1; J: TRBJ2-7; D: TRBD2; size: few; DNA: TGCAGTGCTAGCGAGTCGGGGGAGGGGGAGCAGTACTTC; CDR3: CSASESGEGEQYF
V: TRBV7-9; J: TRBJ1-2; D: .; size: few; DNA: TGTGCCAGCAGCTTGGGGGAGACGGGCGGCTACACCTTC; CDR3: CASSLGETGGYTF
V: TRBV25-1; J: TRBJ2-1; D: .; size: .; DNA: TGTGCCAGCAGTGAAGAGATCGGTACGGCCAACAATGAGCAGTTCTTC; CDR3: CASSEEIGTANNEQFF
V: TRBV6-2/TRBV6-3; J: TRBJ2-7; D: .; size: .; DNA: TGTGCCAGCAGTCGCTCAGACAGGAGCTCCTACGAGCAGTACTTC; CDR3: CASSRSDRSSYEQYF
V: TRBV29-1; J: TRBJ2-1; D: .; size: .; DNA: TGCAGCGTGACTCCGAGGAGCTCCTACAATGAGCAGTTCTTC; CDR3: CSVTPRSSYNEQFF
V: TRBV12-3/TRBV12-4; J: TRBJ1-2; D: .; size: .; DNA: TGTGCCAGCGACACTAGCCAGTGGGACACTGGCTATGGCTACACCTTC; CDR3: CASDTSQWDTGYGYTF
V: TRBV10-3; J: TRBJ2-7; D: TRBD2; size: .; DNA: TGTGCCATCAGCCCGGCTAGCGGAACCTACGAGCAGTACTTC; CDR3: CAISPASGTYEQYF
V: TRBV10-3; J: TRBJ1-2; D: .; size: .; DNA: TGTGCCATCAGTGAAGGACAGAACTATGGCTACACCTTC; CDR3: CAISEGQNYGYTF
V: TRBV9; J: TRBJ2-2; D: .; size: .; DNA: TGTGCCAGCAGCGTCGACGGGGAGCTGTTTTTT; CDR3: CASSVDGELFF
V: TRBV7-2; J: TRBJ2-1; D: .; size: few; DNA: TGTGCCAGCAGCTTAGGAGCCCCGTCTGAGCAGTTCTTC; CDR3: CASSLGAPSEQFF
V: TRBV6-2/TRBV6-3; J: TRBJ1-1; D: .; size: .; DNA: TGTGCCAGCAGGGTGGCACAGTCGAACACTGAAGCTTTCTTT; CDR3: CASRVAQSNTEAFF
V: TRBV20-1; J: TRBJ2-3; D: TRBD2; size: few; DNA: TGCAGTGTCACCCGGGGGGGCGGGACAGATACGCAGTATTTT; CDR3: CSVTRGGGTDTQYF
V: TRBV6-6; J: TRBJ2-5; D: TRBD2; size: .; DNA: TGTGCCAGCAGTTACGGACTAGCGGGGGAAGAGACCCAGTACTTC; CDR3: CASSYGLAGEETQYF
V: TRBV27; J: TRBJ2-3; D: TRBD2; size: many; DNA: TGTGCCACCGCGACTAGCGGGGAGCACACAGATACGCAGTATTTT; CDR3: CATATSGEHTDTQYF
V: TRBV4-2; J: TRBJ2-3; D: .; size: .; DNA: TGTGCCAGCAGCCGGTGGTTAGCGGTTGAGGACTCTAGCACAGATACGCAGTATTTT; CDR3: CASSRWLAVEDSSTDTQYF
V: TRBV20-1; J: TRBJ1-5; D: .; size: .; DNA: TGCAGTGCTCTATATCGGGGTCACAATCAGCCCCAGCATTTT; CDR3: CSALYRGHNQPQHF
V: TRBV5-1; J: TRBJ2-5; D: .; size: .; DNA: TGCGCCAGCAGCTACAGGGCGCCCGCCCAAGAGACCCAGTACTTC; CDR3: CASSYRAPAQETQYF
V: TRBV7-8; J: TRBJ2-1; D: .; size: once; DNA: TGTGCCAGCAGCCTTGGGGCACCGTCGGGGGCTTACAATGAGCAGTTCTTC; CDR3: CASSLGAPSGAYNEQFF
V: TRBV10-3; J: TRBJ2-7; D: .; size: .; DNA: TGTGCCATCAGTGTGAGGGCCTCCTACGAGCAGTACTTC; CDR3: CAISVRASYEQYF
V: TRBV7-9; J: TRBJ1-6; D: .; size: .; DNA: TGTGCCAGCAGCTTAGCCCGCAGGGGAAATAATTCACCCCTCCACTTT; CDR3: CASSLARRGNNSPLHF
V: TRBV29-1; J: TRBJ2-1; D: TRBD2; size: few; DNA: TGCAGCGTTGATGGGACTAGCGAAGGAAGGAATGAGCAGTTCTTC; CDR3: CSVDGTSEGRNEQFF
V: TRBV7-2; J: TRBJ2-7; D: .; size: .; DNA: TGTGCCAGCAGCTCTCCCCCCGACGGGTACGAGCAGTACTTC; CDR3: CASSSPPDGYEQYF
V: TRBV6-2/TRBV6-3; J: TRBJ1-2; D: TRBD1; size: .; DNA: TGTGCCAGCAGTTCCCTTGGACAGGAGTCCAACTATGGCTACACCTTC; CDR3: CASSSLGQESNYGYTF
V: TRBV29-1; J: TRBJ2-4; D: .; size: .; DNA: TGCAGCGTTGAGGACCACATTCAGTACTTC; CDR3: CSVEDHIQYF
V: TRBV5-1; J: TRBJ1-2; D: TRBD1; size: few; DNA: TGCGCCAGCAGCTTGGAACAGGGGGTAGTCGATGGCTACACCTTC; CDR3: CASSLEQGVVDGYTF
V: TRBV7-2; J: TRBJ1-3; D: .; size: .; DNA: TGTGCCAGCAGCCCAGCATCTGGAAACACCATATATTTT; CDR3: CASSPASGNTIYF
V: TRBV6-5; J: TRBJ2-1; D: TRBD2; size: .; DNA: TGTGCCAGCAGCCCGGGACTAGCGGGCGGTAGAAATGAGCAGTTCTTC; CDR3: CASSPGLAGGRNEQFF
V: TRBV11-2; J: TRBJ2-6; D: .; size: few; DNA: TGTGCCAGCAGGGCCCGGACGGTGGGGGCCAACGTCCTGACTTTC; CDR3: CASRARTVGANVLTF
V: TRBV24-1; J: TRBJ2-1; D: TRBD2; size: once; DNA: TGTGCCACCAGTGATTTTAGCGGGACGTACAATGAGCAGTTCTTC; CDR3: CATSDFSGTYNEQFF
V: TRBV5-1; J: TRBJ2-7; D: .; size: .; DNA: TGCGCCAGCAGCTTGAACGCCAGGCCACGCGAGCAGTACTTC; CDR3: CASSLNARPREQYF
V: TRBV5-1; J: TRBJ2-1; D: .; size: .; DNA: TGCGCCAGCAGCCCTACTAGAATTCCCTACAATGAGCAGTTCTTC; CDR3: CASSPTRIPYNEQFF
V: TRBV6-2/TRBV6-3; J: TRBJ1-1; D: TRBD1; size: .; DNA: TGTGCCAGCAGGGGGGACAGACTAGGGAACACTGAAGCTTTCTTT; CDR3: CASRGDRLGNTEAFF
V: TRBV7-9; J: TRBJ1-2; D: TRBD1; size: .; DNA: TGTGCCAGCAGAGGGACAGGGGACTATGGCTACACCTTC; CDR3: CASRGTGDYGYTF
V: TRBV5-5; J: TRBJ2-4; D: .; size: .; DNA: TGTGCCAGCAAACCGACCCAGGCGTGGGACATTCAGTACTTC; CDR3: CASKPTQAWDIQYF
V: TRBV7-8; J: TRBJ1-2; D: .; size: .; DNA: TGTGCCAGCAGCTTAGTTACCAGCCCCTATGGCTACACCTTC; CDR3: CASSLVTSPYGYTF
V: TRBV29-1; J: TRBJ2-3; D: .; size: .; DNA: TGCAGCGGGGGCCCTTCTAGCGGAGGGGGAGATACGCAGTATTTT; CDR3: CSGGPSSGGGDTQYF
V: TRBV15; J: TRBJ2-3; D: .; size: .; DNA: TGTGCCACCAGCAGGACTACATTTAGCGCTCCCAGCACAGATACGCAGTATTTT; CDR3: CATSRTTFSAPSTDTQYF
V: TRBV24-1; J: TRBJ2-5; D: TRBD1; size: few; DNA: TGTGCCACCAGTGATTTACGGCAGGGGGAGCGAGAGACCCAGTACTTC; CDR3: CATSDLRQGERETQYF
V: TRBV29-1; J: TRBJ2-1; D: .; size: .; DNA: TGCAGCGCCGCAGGGCGATACAATGAGCAGTTCTTC; CDR3: CSAAGRYNEQFF
V: TRBV20-1; J: TRBJ2-1; D: TRBD2; size: few; DNA: TGCAGTGCTAGAGAGACGACTAGCGGGTTCCAGGAGCAGTTCTTC; CDR3: CSARETTSGFQEQFF
V: TRBV10-3; J: TRBJ2-6; D: TRBD1; size: few; DNA: TGTGCCATCAGTGAGACCTCTTGGACAGGGGGCACTGGGGCCAACGTCCTGACTTTC; CDR3: CAISETSWTGGTGANVLTF
V: TRBV6-5; J: TRBJ2-1; D: .; size: .; DNA: TGTGCCAGCAACTCAGGTTTAGGTGAGCAGTTCTTC; CDR3: CASNSGLGEQFF
V: TRBV7-2; J: TRBJ2-1; D: .; size: .; DNA: TGTGCCAGCAGCTTAGAGGGGCAGGGAAACAATGAGCAGTTCTTC; CDR3: CASSLEGQGNNEQFF
V: TRBV5-1; J: TRBJ1-2; D: TRBD1; size: .; DNA: TGCGCCAGCAGCACAGCAGGGGGCTCCGGTGGCTACACCTTC; CDR3: CASSTAGGSGGYTF
V: TRBV2; J: TRBJ1-2; D: TRBD1; size: .; DNA: TGTGCCAGCAGTGGGTACAGGGGGAACTATGGCTACACCTTC; CDR3: CASSGYRGNYGYTF
V: TRBV7-3; J: TRBJ2-1; D: TRBD2; size: .; DNA: TGTGCCAGCAGCTTAATGGCGGGAGTGGACAATGAGCAGTTCTTC; CDR3: CASSLMAGVDNEQFF
V: TRBV6-6; J: TRBJ1-5; D: .; size: once; DNA: TGTGCCAGCAGCCCCGTGGAATATAGCAATCAGCCCCAGCATTTT; CDR3: CASSPVEYSNQPQHF
V: TRBV20-1; J: TRBJ2-5; D: TRBD1; size: .; DNA: TGCAGTGCCGTACGGGGGGACAGGGCCCAAGAGACCCAGTACTTC; CDR3: CSAVRGDRAQETQYF